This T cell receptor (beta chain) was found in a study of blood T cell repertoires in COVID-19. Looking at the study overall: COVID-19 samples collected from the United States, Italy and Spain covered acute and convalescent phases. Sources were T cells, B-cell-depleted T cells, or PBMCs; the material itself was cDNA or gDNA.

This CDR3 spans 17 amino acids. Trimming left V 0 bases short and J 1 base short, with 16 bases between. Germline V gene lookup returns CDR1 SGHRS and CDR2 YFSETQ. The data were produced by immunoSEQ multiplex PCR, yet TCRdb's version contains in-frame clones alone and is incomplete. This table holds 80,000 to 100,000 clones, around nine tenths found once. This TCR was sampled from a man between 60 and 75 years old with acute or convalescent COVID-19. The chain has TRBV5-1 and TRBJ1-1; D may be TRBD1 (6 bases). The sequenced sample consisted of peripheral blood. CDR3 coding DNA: TGCGCCAGCAGCTTGGTCCTCGTTGGCAGGGGGAACACTGAAGCTTTCTTT. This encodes CASSLVLVGRGNTEAFF.